Presented here are 5 T cell receptor beta chains from one specimen sequenced in a study of beta chain features in type 1 diabetes. The isolated RNA, all of it, was reverse transcribed, so expressed TCRB transcripts were what got sequenced. The repertoire was sequenced with immunoSEQ multiplex PCR; TCRdb's copy has only in-frame clones and lacks some. The sample lists around 650,000 clones; roughly 12% were seen once. Findings and caveats of the study: TCRB CDR3s from Type 1 diabetes patients were moderately but significantly shorter in all four CD4+ subsets.

No antigens are known for them. The sample taken for sequencing was naive CD4+ T cells from blood. These receptors were obtained from a man aged 30-40 years with type 1 diabetes.

The chain recombines TRBV4-3 with TRBJ1-5; D is possibly TRBD1 (5 bases). V lost 0 bases and J 1 base, leaving 25 bases between the germline ends. CDR3 size: 21 residues. Germline loops: CDR1 LGHNA, CDR2 YSLEER. Here the CDR3 reads CASSQEWAGVNSLGSNQPQHF. DNA of the CDR3: TGCGCCAGCAGCCAAGAATGGGCGGGGGTGAACTCTCTGGGGAGCAATCAGCCCCAGCATTTT.

This clone came up a few times. The rearrangement links TRBV11-1 to TRBJ2-1, with D unresolved. The V end lost 2 bases, the J end lost 5 bases, and 4 bases lay between the germline ends. CDR3 size: 12 residues. Germline assignment: CDR1 SGHAT and CDR2 FQDESV (reference sequence). The CDR3 loop reads CASSLNHNEQFF. The CDR3 bases are TGTGCCAGCAGCTTAAACCACAATGAGCAGTTCTTC. Full variable domain (rest looked up from reference TRBV11-1 and TRBJ2-1): EAEVAQSPRYKITEKSQAVAFWCDPISGHATLYWYRQILGQGPELLVQFQDESVVDDSQLPKDRFSAERLKGVDSTLKIQPAELGDSAMYLCASSLNHNEQFFGPGTRLTVL.

This sequence joins TRBV10-3 and TRBJ2-5, with TRBD1 identical over 8 bases. Trimming cost V 2 bases and J 4 bases; bases outside gene matches: 9. Per the germline V gene, CDR1 is ENHRY and CDR2 is SYGVKD. The CDR3 sequence is 16 residues long. The CDR3 region has the DNA TGTGCCATCAGTGAGGGAGACAGGGGTCTGGGAGAGACCCAGTACTTC. Protein sequence: CAISEGDRGLGETQYF.

The chain is built from TRBV9 and TRBJ2-6; possible D gene TRBD2, 6 bases. The CDR3 extends over 19 amino acids. Germline CDR1 and CDR2: SGDLS and YYNGEE. Trimming took off 0 bases at V and 2 bases at J, with 18 bases between the two ends. DNA for the CDR3: TGTGCCAGCAGCGTAGCTACGGTGGGGCGGGGCACTGGGGCCAACGTCCTGACTTTC. Translated, it gives CASSVATVGRGTGANVLTF.

The chain recombines TRBV10-3 with TRBJ2-2; D may be TRBD1 (6 bases). CDR3 length: 15 residues. V was shortened by 3 bases and J by 2 bases, with 10 bases between the two germline ends. Germline V gives CDR1 ENHRY, CDR2 SYGVKD. The CDR3, as DNA: TGTGCCATCAGTGAAGGACAGATCAACACCGGGGAGCTGTTTTTT. Translation: CAISEGQINTGELFF.